These 17 T cell receptor beta chains were all obtained from the same sample, sequenced in a study of blood T cell repertoires in COVID-19. Libraries were prepared by immunoSEQ multiplex PCR; TCRdb keeps only in-frame clonotypes and omits some of them. Counted here are hundreds of thousands of clones, 70% to 90% occurring once; the ten biggest clones make up approximately 1.5%. The specimen was peripheral blood. The receptors stem from a woman aged 25 to 39 with active or convalescent COVID-19.

The chain links TRBV10-1 to TRBJ1-5; 9 positions agree with TRBD1. Germline V CDR1 and CDR2: WNHNN, SYGVQD (reference sequence). The ends lost 6 bases at V and 5 bases at J; junction bases unmatched: 5. This CDR3 has 14 residues. The CDR3 here is CASSNGTGHQPQHF. As DNA, the CDR3 is TGCGCCAGCAGCAACGGGACAGGGCATCAGCCCCAGCATTTT.

The sample holds a few counts of this clone. V is TRBV29-1 and J is TRBJ1-4, with 9 bases aligning to TRBD1. After removal of 3 bases from V and 6 bases from J, the junction contained 2 bases not matched to a gene. The CDR3 has 13 residues. Germline V lookup: CDR1 SQVTM, CDR2 ANQGSEA. The CDR3 here is CSVETGGDEKLFF. For the CDR3, the DNA is TGCAGCGTTGAGACAGGGGGGGATGAAAAACTGTTTTTT. The full variable domain, completed using reference TRBV29-1 and TRBJ1-4, is SAVISQKPSRDICQRGTSLTIQCQVDSQVTMMFWYRQQPGQSLTLIATANQGSEATYESGFVIDKFPISRPNLTFSTLTVSNMSPEDSSIYLCSVETGGDEKLFFGSGTQLSVL.

The genes are TRBV4-1 and TRBJ1-2, with 8 bases aligning to TRBD1. Germline V gene sequence: CDR1 MGHRA, CDR2 YSYEKL. The CDR3 loop spans 17 amino acids. V shed 2 bases and J 4 bases; nucleotides not matched to a gene: 12. CDR3 amino acids: CASSQPFDSQGAYGYTF. The DNA of the CDR3 is TGCGCCAGCAGCCAACCGTTCGACAGCCAGGGGGCCTATGGCTACACCTTC.

The chain is built from TRBV5-1 and TRBJ1-4; D unresolved. This CDR3 has 14 amino acids. The V end was cut by 5 bases, the J end by 7 bases, with 15 bases between. Germline CDR1 SGHRS, CDR2 YFSETQ. This CDR3 reads CASSHGAGVEKLFF. The CDR3 DNA is TGCGCCAGCAGTCATGGTGCTGGAGTTGAAAAACTGTTTTTT.

CDR3 sequence: CASSQDTVTYNSPLHF. The CDR3 DNA is TGCGCCAGCAGCCAAGATACGGTGACCTATAATTCACCCCTCCACTTT. The rearrangement joins TRBV4-1 to TRBJ1-6; D not certain. The germline V gene encodes CDR1 MGHRA and CDR2 YSYEKL. The V and J ends lost 0 bases and 2 bases respectively, with 8 bases between them. The CDR3 is 16 residues long.

This chain uses TRBV6-5 with TRBJ1-5, with no clear D. Germline values: CDR1 MNHEY, CDR2 SVGAGI. Trimming took 8 bases from V and 4 from J, leaving 15 bases between them. The CDR3 contains 14 residues. For the CDR3, the DNA is TGTGCCAGCTCGAAAAAGGAGTTAAATCAGCCCCAGCATTTT. Its protein is CASSKKELNQPQHF.

This chain uses TRBV4-2 with TRBJ1-2; D unclear. Trimming pared 4 bases from V and 8 bases from J, leaving 8 bases between. CDR3 size: 11 residues. From germline, CDR1 is LGHNA and CDR2 YNFKEQ. The CDR3 DNA follows: TGTGCCAGCAGCCGAGGAGTGGGCTACACCTTC. Protein sequence: CASSRGVGYTF.

The chain links TRBV13 to TRBJ2-2, with 10 bases identical to TRBD2. CDR3 length: 18 amino acids. Germline loops: CDR1 PRHDT, CDR2 FYEKMQ (reference sequence). V lost 5 bases to trimming and J lost 3 bases; unmatched junction nucleotides: 12. The CDR3 spells CASSITSGIGGHTGELFF. Written as DNA, the CDR3 is TGTGCCAGCAGCATCACTAGCGGGATTGGGGGGCACACCGGGGAGCTGTTTTTT.

The chain has TRBV5-6 and TRBJ2-1; possible D gene TRBD1, 5 bases. The CDR3 consists of 17 residues. The germline gives CDR1 SGHDT, CDR2 YYEEEE. The V gene lost 3 bases and the J gene lost 0 bases, with 16 bases spanning the gap. The CDR3 nucleotides read TGTGCCAGCAGCTCAGACCCACAGGCTTACTCCTACAATGAGCAGTTCTTC. Its translation is CASSSDPQAYSYNEQFF.

The chain joins TRBV5-6 to TRBJ2-1, with 10 bases identical to TRBD2. The V and J ends lost 4 bases and 7 bases, in that order; junction bases with no gene match: 11. The CDR3 runs 16 residues. The germline gives CDR1 SGHDT, CDR2 YYEEEE. This CDR3 reads CASSPNRLAGPNEQFF. In DNA form, the CDR3 reads TGTGCCAGCAGCCCAAACCGACTAGCGGGCCCAAATGAGCAGTTCTTC. The full variable domain, rest sourced from reference TRBV5-6 and TRBJ2-1, is DAGVTQSPTHLIKTRGQQVTLRCSPKSGHDTVSWYQQALGQGPQFIFQYYEEEERQRGNFPDRFSGHQFPNYSSELNVNALLLGDSALYLCASSPNRLAGPNEQFFGPGTRLTVL.

With respect to this clone: One end of the junction varies from germline; a read error may be responsible. The rearrangement uses TRBV4-1 and TRBJ1-5; D is uncertain. This CDR3 is built from 13 residues. CDR1 is MGHRA and CDR2 is YSYEKL in the germline V gene. The CDR3 region has the DNA TGCGCCAGCAGCCAAGATAGCAGTCAGCCCCAGCATTTT. This sequence encodes CASSQDSSQPQHF.

The chain joins TRBV5-6 to TRBJ1-5; D perhaps matches TRBD1 (5 bases). Germline V gene data show CDR1 as SGHDT and CDR2 as YYEEEE. Trimming shortened V by 6 bases and J by 3 bases, and 13 bases separated the two germline ends. The CDR3 consists of 14 residues. The CDR3 DNA follows: TGTGCCAGCACCCGTGGGGGGGACAATCAGCCCCAGCATTTT. This sequence encodes CASTRGGDNQPQHF.

The chain has TRBV11-2 and TRBJ2-7, with 8 bases aligning to TRBD2. The J segment lost 5 bases and the V segment lost 5 bases, leaving 5 bases of the junction unmatched. The germline V gene has CDR1 SGHAT and CDR2 FQNNGV. This CDR3 region has 13 residues. CDR3 amino acids: CASSPGLADEQYF. Here the CDR3 DNA reads TGTGCCAGCAGCCCCGGACTAGCAGACGAGCAGTACTTC.

This chain connects TRBV11-3 to TRBJ2-1; TRBD2 matches 7 bases. This CDR3 has 14 residues. With V trimmed by 5 bases and J by 9 bases, 10 bases remained unmatched. CDR1 is SGHNT and CDR2 is YENEEA in the germline V gene. DNA for the CDR3: TGTGCCAGCAGCGCCTCGACTAGCTGGGCTGAGCAGTTCTTC. Residues: CASSASTSWAEQFF.

This clone was recorded a few times. The chain links TRBV6-5 to TRBJ1-2, with D unclear. Per the germline V gene, CDR1 is MNHEY and CDR2 is SVGAGI. V dropped 11 bases and J dropped 4 bases, with 14 bases sitting between them. CDR3 length: 12 amino acids. This chain's CDR3 is CAGGVNVYGYTF. The CDR3 DNA sequence: TGTGCCGGCGGGGTCAATGTCTATGGCTACACCTTC.

In DNA form, the CDR3 reads TGTGCCAGCAGCCGGGCCCCGGGACAGGATACCTACGAGCAGTACTTC. This translates into CASSRAPGQDTYEQYF. This chain uses TRBV3-1 (or the pseudogene TRBV3-2) with TRBJ2-7; 8 bases align to TRBD1. Trimming took 4 bases from V and 2 from J; bases not matched to a gene: 10. CDR1 is LGHDT, CDR2 YNNKEL, per germline (reference sequence). This CDR3 is 16 amino acids long.

This clone occurred once. V is TRBV4-1 and J is TRBJ2-6, with D possibly TRBD2 on 6 matching bases. The V gene's germline CDR1 is MGHRA and CDR2 YSYEKL. The CDR3 loop spans 17 amino acids. V was pared by 6 bases and J by 1 base, with 16 bases between. In nucleotides, the CDR3 is TGCGCCAGCAGAGTGGGTGCGGGGAGGTCTGGGGCCAACGTCCTGACTTTC. It yields the protein CASRVGAGRSGANVLTF.